The 18 T cell receptor beta chains presented below share a single source sample, sequenced in a study of post-analysis software for immune sequencing data. Study outcomes and limitations: TRBV5-6, TRBV5-1 and TRBV20-1 belonged to a set of about five TRBV segments that were more frequent in patients than controls.

Their recognized antigens are unknown. cDNA libraries for TCR beta contained unique molecular identifiers. TCRdb called the PCR reads again in MiXCR, with one record for every CDR3 protein. The sample lists around 710,000 distinct CDR3 sequences; around 42% were seen once. Material: blood. The source is a girl between 5 and 17 years old with multiple sclerosis.

The chain joins TRBV27 to TRBJ1-6; the D is unclear. From germline, CDR1 is MNHEY and CDR2 SMNVEV (reference sequence). This CDR3 is 15 amino acids long. Trimming pared 2 bases from V and 6 bases from J, leaving 11 bases between. CDR3 sequence (DNA): TGTGCCAGCAGTTTAGGCGGCGAGGGTAATTCACCCCTCCACTTT. The encoded protein is CASSLGGEGNSPLHF.

The rearrangement joins TRBV7-9 to TRBJ2-1, with D perhaps being TRBD1 or TRBD2 (5 bases each). Germline-derived CDR1 and CDR2 are SEHNR and FQNEAQ (reference sequence). CDR3 length: 12 residues. The germline V and J ends were trimmed by 6 bases and 14 bases, with 17 bases remaining between them. This CDR3 reads CASSLGEGSEFF. For the CDR3, the DNA is TGTGCCAGCAGTCTTGGAGAGGGGAGCGAGTTCTTC.

The rearrangement links TRBV20-1 to TRBJ2-5; TRBD2 agrees at 7 bases. Near its end, the DNA agrees better with TRBJ2-7, so the J call may be wrong. Germline CDR1 is DFQATT and CDR2 is SNEGSKA (reference sequence). This CDR3 contains 13 residues. CDR3 DNA sequence: TGCAGTGCTCGTATAGCGGGTCTATTCGAGCAGTACTTC. It is translated as CSARIAGLFEQYF.

This clonotype was detected only a few times. The genes are TRBV12-3 or TRBV12-4 and TRBJ2-1, with 8 nucleotides matching TRBD1. The V gene end was trimmed by 6 bases and the J gene end by 9 bases; junction bases not matched to a gene: 19. The CDR3 is 17 amino acids. The chain's CDR3 is CASSRPLGTGGSGEQFF. The CDR3 DNA is TGTGCCAGCAGCAGACCCCTCGGGACAGGTGGCTCGGGTGAGCAGTTCTTC.

The chain recombines TRBV7-6 with TRBJ2-4; unclear D gene. The end of the DNA is better explained by TRBJ2-7, so the J call may be wrong. The CDR3 has 14 residues. Germline V gives CDR1 SGHVS, CDR2 FNYEAQ. This CDR3 reads CASSFDEAFNEQYF. DNA for the CDR3: TGTGCCAGCAGCTTCGACGAGGCTTTTAACGAGCAGTACTTC.

The CDR3 coding sequence is TGCAGCGTTGAAGAGGACAATCCCTACGAGCAGTACTTC. Protein product: CSVEEDNPYEQYF. The chain employs TRBV29-1 and TRBJ2-7; a possible D gene is TRBD1 (5 bases). Germline V CDR1 and CDR2: SQVTM, ANQGSEA. The V end lost 0 bases, the J end lost 2 bases, and 8 bases lay between the germline ends. This CDR3 is 13 amino acids long.

This chain connects TRBV20-1 to TRBJ2-5; no reliable D call. Trimming shortened V by 3 bases and J by 4 bases, and 12 bases separated the two germline ends. CDR3 length: 13 amino acids. The germline V gene encodes CDR1 DFQATT and CDR2 SNEGSKA (reference sequence). The DNA for the CDR3 is TGCAGTGCTAGGCCCCAGGAGAGAGAGACCCAGTACTTC. It codes for CSARPQERETQYF.

This clonotype was picked up one time. This chain uses TRBV12-3 or TRBV12-4 with TRBJ2-1; 10 positions match TRBD2. This CDR3 is 15 amino acids long. J was trimmed by 5 bases and V by 5 bases; bases with no gene match: 6. This CDR3 is CASSPGTSDDNEQFF. The CDR3 DNA follows: TGTGCCAGCAGTCCCGGGACTAGCGACGACAATGAGCAGTTCTTC.

The chain joins TRBV18 to TRBJ2-2, with a weak D call TRBD2 (6 bases). Per germline, CDR1 KGHSH and CDR2 LQKENI. This CDR3 has 14 residues. Trimming cost V 5 bases and J 0 bases, with 7 bases left between them. CDR3 region: CASSIAANTGELFF. Written as DNA, the CDR3 is TGTGCCAGCTCAATAGCGGCGAACACCGGGGAGCTGTTTTTT.

The DNA of the CDR3 is TGTGCCAGCAGCTTAGAACAGCTCCTCTACGAGCAGTACTTC. This translates into CASSLEQLLYEQYF. The chain joins TRBV7-2 to TRBJ2-7; no clear D gene. V gave up 1 base and J gave up 3 bases, with 10 bases separating them. The CDR3 contains 14 residues. The V gene's germline CDR1 is SGHTA and CDR2 FQGNSA.

This clonotype occurred a few times. For the CDR3, the DNA is TGTGCCAGCAGCTCGGGGGGGGTCCCCTACGAGCAGTACTTC. This codes for CASSSGGVPYEQYF. The genes are TRBV3-1 and TRBJ2-7; the match to TRBD2 covers 8 bases. V gave up 5 bases and J gave up 2 bases; unmatched junction bases: 5. From germline, CDR1 is LGHDT and CDR2 YNNKEL (reference sequence). The CDR3 sequence is 14 residues long.

This clonotype turned up a few times. The CDR3 region has the DNA TGCGCCAGCAGCCAAGATATAGCGGGAGAACGCACAGATACGCAGTATTTT. It specifies CASSQDIAGERTDTQYF. This rearrangement joins TRBV4-3 to TRBJ2-3, with 9 positions matching TRBD2. Trimming cost V 0 bases and J 1 base; bases outside gene matches: 5. In germline, CDR1 is LGHNA, CDR2 YSLEER. The CDR3 is made up of 17 amino acids.

The rearrangement joins TRBV12-3 or TRBV12-4 to TRBJ1-2; a possible D gene is TRBD1 (6 bases). V lost 5 bases to trimming and J lost 8 bases, with 24 bases between them. This CDR3 is 16 amino acids long. The CDR3 nucleotides read TGTGCCAGCAGTCGGGGCGGGCCGAGAGTAGGGGGAGGCTACACCTTC. It translates to CASSRGGPRVGGGYTF.

The rearrangement uses TRBV9 and TRBJ2-5; 8 bases agree with TRBD2. In germline, CDR1 is SGDLS, CDR2 YYNGEE. The CDR3 sequence is 16 residues long. Trimming removed 0 bases from V and 4 bases from J; junction bases left unmatched: 8. This CDR3 reads CASSVESGSGGETQYF. The CDR3 region has the DNA TGTGCCAGCAGCGTAGAGAGCGGGAGCGGCGGAGAGACCCAGTACTTC.

This clonotype was found a few times. The rearrangement uses TRBV20-1 and TRBJ2-7; 7 nucleotides line up with TRBD2. CDR3 length: 12 amino acids. V lost 3 bases, J lost 3 bases, and 2 bases stayed unmatched. Germline CDR1 is DFQATT and CDR2 is SNEGSKA (reference sequence). CDR3: CSASSSGYEQYF. In DNA, the CDR3 is TGCAGTGCTAGTTCTAGCGGCTACGAGCAGTACTTC.

The sample holds a few counts of this clonotype. V and J are TRBV12-3 or TRBV12-4 and TRBJ1-2; D not certain. This CDR3 is 14 amino acids long. V was pared by 3 bases and J by 7 bases, with 15 bases between. The CDR3 sequence is CASSFKEAVGGYTF. The CDR3 nucleotides read TGTGCCAGCAGTTTCAAGGAGGCAGTAGGTGGCTACACCTTC.

This clonotype was seen a few times. The chain carries TRBV28 and TRBJ1-2; D gene unclear. The germline V gene has CDR1 MDHEN and CDR2 SYDVKM. This CDR3 contains 14 residues. The ends were cut back, 6 bases at V and 4 bases at J, with 15 bases in the middle. The CDR3 DNA follows: TGTGCCAGCAGCCAGTCAGGAACTCTCTATGGCTACACCTTC. This sequence encodes CASSQSGTLYGYTF.

This sequence joins TRBV7-9 and TRBJ2-5; the D gene is possibly TRBD2 (6 bases). The CDR3 spans 12 residues. V gave up 1 base and J gave up 11 bases, with 11 bases separating them. In germline, CDR1 is SEHNR, CDR2 FQNEAQ (reference sequence). The CDR3 nucleotides are TGTGCCAGCAGCTTAGGTGGTCGGGGGCAGTACTTC. Its translation: CASSLGGRGQYF.